Shown below are 19 T cell receptor beta chains from a single sample sequenced in a study of OX40 agonist ivuxolimab in advanced cancers. Profiling relied on immunoSEQ multiplex PCR, and the TCRdb table lists in-frame clones only, not all of them. The data contain nearly 60,000 clones, roughly four fifths of them seen just once; the ten biggest clones take up 0.75%. This material consisted of CD4+ or CD8+ T cells sorted from blood, taken in a trial of the OX40 agonist ivuxolimab. The receptor set was obtained from an adult with an advanced solid tumor such as melanoma, head and neck, liver or kidney cancer.

The chain is built from TRBV19 and TRBJ2-6; D is perhaps TRBD1 (5 bases). Germline V gene sequence: CDR1 LNHDA, CDR2 SQIVND (reference sequence). The V end lost 5 bases, the J end lost 1 base, and 12 bases lay between the germline ends. The CDR3 totals 16 residues. The CDR3 reads CASSAFSGSGANVLTF. CDR3 nucleotides: TGTGCCAGTAGTGCCTTCTCAGGGTCTGGGGCCAACGTCCTGACTTTC.

V gene TRBV10-1 combines with J gene TRBJ2-1; possible D gene TRBD1, 5 bases. The CDR3 is 12 amino acids. Germline CDR1 reads WNHNN; CDR2 reads SYGVQD (reference sequence). V was shortened by 2 bases and J by 9 bases, with 8 bases between the two germline ends. CDR3 nucleotide sequence: TGCGCCAGCAGTGAGACAGGTGGTGAGCAGTTCTTC. Translating it yields CASSETGGEQFF.

The rearrangement links TRBV6-5 to TRBJ1-2, with D possibly being TRBD1 (5 bases). The V end was cut by 5 bases, the J end by 2 bases, with 15 bases between. Germline V gene data show CDR1 as MNHEY and CDR2 as SVGAGI. CDR3 length: 15 residues. CDR3 sequence reads: CASSLTTEKNYGYTF. In DNA form, the CDR3 reads TGTGCCAGCAGTCTTACGACAGAAAAGAACTATGGCTACACCTTC.

J is TRBJ1-3 and V is TRBV7-9, with 7 bases matching TRBD1. The trim removed 4 bases at V and 4 bases at J, leaving 4 bases unmatched. CDR1 and CDR2 from the germline V gene are SEHNR and FQNEAQ (reference sequence). This CDR3 is built from 14 residues. The CDR3 loop reads CASSSGQPGNTIYF. CDR3 nucleotide sequence: TGTGCCAGCAGCTCGGGACAGCCGGGAAACACCATATATTTT.

The V call is TRBV5-4, the J call TRBJ2-7; TRBD2 is a possible D gene (5 bases). The CDR3 spans 12 residues. Germline V gene sequence: CDR1 SGHNT, CDR2 YYREEE (reference sequence). The ends were cut back, 3 bases at V and 6 bases at J, with 10 bases in the middle. In DNA, the CDR3 is TGTGCCAGCAGCTCGGGATTCAGCGAGCAGTACTTC. It translates to CASSSGFSEQYF.

The chain combines TRBV5-6 with TRBJ1-5; possibly TRBD1 for D (6 bases). Germline V gene sequence: CDR1 SGHDT, CDR2 YYEEEE. V shed 3 bases and J shed 4 bases, with 8 bases lying between them. This CDR3 region has 13 residues. CDR3 sequence: CASSSGTNQPQHF. Here the CDR3 DNA reads TGTGCCAGCAGCTCCGGGACAAATCAGCCCCAGCATTTT.

The CDR3: CASSLDIDGEQYF. CDR3 in DNA: TGTGCCAGCAGCTTAGATATCGATGGGGAGCAGTACTTC. V usage is TRBV11-3 and J usage is TRBJ2-7; D call uncertain. Germline V gene lookup returns CDR1 SGHNT and CDR2 YENEEA. CDR3 length: 13 residues. With 0 bases removed from V and 7 bases from J, the gap between germline ends came to 10 bases.

This clone showed up just a few times. This sequence joins TRBV5-4 and TRBJ1-6; 9 nucleotides line up with TRBD1. Germline trimming cut 4 bases from V and 5 bases from J; bases unmatched to any gene: 7. This CDR3 is 16 amino acids long. Germline lookup yields CDR1 SGHNT and CDR2 YYREEE (reference sequence). The CDR3 nucleotides read TGTGCCAGCAGCGCACCGGGACAGGGAGATAATTCACCCCTCCACTTT. This codes for CASSAPGQGDNSPLHF.

V usage is TRBV5-1 and J usage is TRBJ2-5, with TRBD1 matching over 7 bases. Germline lookup yields CDR1 SGHRS and CDR2 YFSETQ. V was clipped by 4 bases and J by 4 bases; unmatched bases: 4. The CDR3 is 13 amino acids. The chain's CDR3 is CASSRDRAETQYF. The CDR3, as DNA: TGCGCCAGCAGCCGCGACAGGGCAGAGACCCAGTACTTC.

The V call is TRBV5-4, the J call TRBJ2-7, with D possibly TRBD1 on 5 matching bases. Between the trimmed V and J ends, which lost 3 bases and 3 bases, there was a span of 10 bases. The CDR3 extends over 13 amino acids. In germline, CDR1 is SGHNT, CDR2 YYREEE (reference sequence). CDR3 protein: CASSSTGFYEQYF. As DNA, the CDR3 is TGTGCCAGCAGCTCCACAGGATTCTACGAGCAGTACTTC.

The rearrangement links TRBV2 to TRBJ1-4; D is unclear. Germline CDR1 and CDR2: SNHLY and FYNNEI. Trimming removed 6 bases from V and 8 bases from J, with 16 bases in between. The CDR3 totals 14 residues. The CDR3 loop is CASRDDSGGEKLFF. The CDR3 DNA sequence: TGTGCCAGCAGAGACGACTCCGGCGGGGAAAAACTGTTTTTT.

In this sample, this clone turned up a few times. V is TRBV5-1 and J is TRBJ2-7; the D gene is possibly TRBD1 (6 bases). Looked up from germline, CDR1 is SGHRS and CDR2 is YFSETQ. Trimming took 0 bases from V and 3 from J, leaving 10 bases between them. CDR3 size: 14 residues. The CDR3 loop is CASSLGTDNYEQYF. The CDR3 DNA sequence: TGCGCCAGCAGCTTGGGGACAGATAACTACGAGCAGTACTTC.

The gene calls are TRBV19 and TRBJ1-5, with D perhaps matching TRBD1 (6 bases). The V and J ends lost 4 bases and 7 bases respectively, with 14 bases between them. Germline values: CDR1 LNHDA, CDR2 SQIVND (reference sequence). The CDR3 sequence is 14 residues long. The CDR3 protein is CASSRGGAGQPQHF. The CDR3 DNA reads as TGTGCCAGTAGTAGAGGGGGAGCAGGACAGCCCCAGCATTTT. The whole variable domain, filled in from reference TRBV19 and TRBJ1-5, reads DGGITQSPKYLFRKEGQNVTLSCEQNLNHDAMYWYRQDPGQGLRLIYYSQIVNDFQKGDIAEGYSVSREKKESFPLTVTSAQKNPTAFYLCASSRGGAGQPQHFGDGTRLSIL.

The chain is built from TRBV6-1 and TRBJ1-2, with TRBD1 matching over 7 bases. Trimming cost V 5 bases and J 9 bases; bases outside gene matches: 6. Looked up from germline, CDR1 is MNHNS and CDR2 is SASEGT. CDR3 size: 12 residues. CDR3 region: CASSSDRQRYTF. In DNA form, the CDR3 reads TGTGCCAGCAGTTCGGACAGGCAGCGCTACACCTTC.

This sequence joins TRBV5-4 and TRBJ2-1, with TRBD1 identical over 10 bases. Germline trimming cut 4 bases from V and 6 bases from J; bases unmatched to any gene: 10. CDR1 is SGHNT and CDR2 is YYREEE in the germline V gene (reference sequence). The CDR3 consists of 16 residues. CDR3 bases: TGTGCCAGCAGCCCGGGCCCGACAGGGGGCGGCAATGAGCAGTTCTTC. It translates to CASSPGPTGGGNEQFF. The variable domain in full, with the rest retrieved from reference TRBV5-4 and TRBJ2-1, is ETGVTQSPTHLIKTRGQQVTLRCSSQSGHNTVSWYQQALGQGPQFIFQYYREEENGRGNFPPRFSGLQFPNYSSELNVNALELDDSALYLCASSPGPTGGGNEQFFGPGTRLTVL.

The V call is TRBV7-9, the J call TRBJ2-7; 8 bases map to TRBD1. CDR3 size: 15 residues. Germline-derived CDR1 and CDR2 are SEHNR and FQNEAQ (reference sequence). The V and J ends lost 1 base and 3 bases, in that order; junction bases with no gene match: 5. DNA of the CDR3: TGTGCCAGCAGCTTAGGCGGACAGGGCTTCTACGAGCAGTACTTC. Protein: CASSLGGQGFYEQYF.

The V and J genes are TRBV1 and TRBJ1-5; the D call TRBD1 from the table was never checked on the DNA. TRBV1 is an annotated pseudogene. This CDR3 has 17 residues. The CDR3 loop is CTSSQGTDRGSNQPQHF. The CDR3 coding sequence is TGCACCAGCAGCCAAGGCACGGACAGGGGCAGCAATCAGCCCCAGCATTTT.

The chain uses TRBV11-2 and TRBJ2-3; the D is unclear. CDR1 SGHAT and CDR2 FQNNGV come from the germline V gene. Trimming cost V 4 bases and J 0 bases, with 8 bases left between them. This CDR3 is 14 amino acids long. The chain's CDR3 is CASSSGGSTDTQYF. The CDR3 DNA is TGTGCCAGCAGCTCCGGCGGCAGCACAGATACGCAGTATTTT. Using reference TRBV11-2 and TRBJ2-3 for the parts outside the CDR3, the full variable domain is EAGVAQSPRYKIIEKRQSVAFWCNPISGHATLYWYQQILGQGPKLLIQFQNNGVVDDSQLPKDRFSAERLKGVDSTLKIQPAKLEDSAVYLCASSSGGSTDTQYFGPGTRLTVL.

J is TRBJ2-2 and V is TRBV4-1, with 15 bases fitting TRBD2. V shed 2 bases, J shed 0 bases, and the junction held 7 bases outside the gene matches. This CDR3 spans 20 amino acids. CDR1 MGHRA and CDR2 YSYEKL come from the germline V gene. The CDR3 DNA is TGCGCCAGCAGCCAACTAGGACTAGCGGGGGGGCCTTCGAACACCGGGGAGCTGTTTTTT. This sequence encodes CASSQLGLAGGPSNTGELFF.